The 9 T cell receptor beta chains below all came from one sample that was sequenced in a study of blood T cells in healthy people across ages. PCR was performed a second time for roughly 6 to 12 cycles using a sample-barcoded 5' primer and a J-beta primer mix. TCRdb reanalysed the 5' RACE reads using MiXCR and keeps one entry per CDR3 protein. The table has 600,000 to 850,000 distinct CDR3 sequences, roughly two fifths seen once; the top ten hold 20% to 25%. Specimen: blood. All receptors derive from a woman aged 60 to 75 in good health.

A few counts support this clonotype. The chain's CDR3 is CASIQDSANSPLHF. The CDR3 DNA reads as TGTGCCAGCATCCAGGACAGCGCGAATTCACCCCTCCACTTT. V is TRBV7-9 and J is TRBJ1-6, with a possible D match to TRBD1 (6 bases). Germline V gives CDR1 SEHNR, CDR2 FQNEAQ (reference sequence). The CDR3 is 14 residues long. With 7 bases removed from V and 7 bases from J, the gap between germline ends came to 14 bases.

This chain connects TRBV12-3 or TRBV12-4 to TRBJ1-5; perhaps TRBD1 as D (5 bases). The CDR3 is 16 amino acids. V shed 8 bases and J shed 4 bases, with 21 bases lying between them. CDR3: CASRRLGQGENQPQHF. The DNA for the CDR3 is TGTGCCAGCCGTAGGTTGGGGCAGGGTGAAAATCAGCCCCAGCATTTT.

The chain couples TRBV12-3 or TRBV12-4 to TRBJ2-7; D gene uncertain. The length of the CDR3 is 14 residues. V lost 3 bases, J lost 0 bases, and 9 bases lay in between. CDR3 in amino acids: CASSFGLSSYEQYF. The CDR3 coding sequence is TGTGCCAGCAGTTTTGGGCTAAGCTCCTACGAGCAGTACTTC.

J is TRBJ2-1 and V is TRBV12-3 or TRBV12-4; possible D gene TRBD2, 6 bases. The V end was cut by 6 bases, the J end by 0 bases, with 15 bases between. The CDR3 is made up of 16 amino acids. This CDR3 reads CASSPGTVSSYNEQFF. In DNA, the CDR3 is TGTGCCAGCAGCCCCGGGACTGTGAGCTCCTACAATGAGCAGTTCTTC.

The CDR3, as DNA: TGTGCCAGCAGTGCAAGGGGGCGCAACTCCTACAATGAGCAGTTCTTC. Protein product: CASSARGRNSYNEQFF. The gene calls are TRBV12-3 or TRBV12-4 and TRBJ2-1; TRBD1 matches 7 bases. There are 16 residues in the CDR3. V dropped 5 bases and J dropped 0; count of bases not matched to a gene: 7.

The sample holds a few counts of this clonotype. This chain uses TRBV7-2 with TRBJ2-7; maybe TRBD1 (5 bases). The CDR3 has 16 amino acids. Per the germline V gene, CDR1 is SGHTA and CDR2 is FQGNSA. Trimming cost V 1 base and J 4 bases, with 17 bases left between them. CDR3 in amino acids: CASSLVFSAGSYEQYF. CDR3 sequence (DNA): TGTGCCAGCAGCTTAGTATTTTCGGCAGGGTCTTACGAGCAGTACTTC.

The chain carries TRBV5-1 and TRBJ2-1, with TRBD1 identical over 7 bases. V shed 4 bases, J shed 7 bases, and the junction held 14 bases outside the gene matches. This CDR3 comprises 16 residues. Germline assignment: CDR1 SGHRS and CDR2 YFSETQ. CDR3 in DNA: TGCGCCAGCAGCCCCTTGACAGGGCCATCAAGTAATGAGCAGTTCTTC. Translating gives CASSPLTGPSSNEQFF.

The chain carries TRBV5-1 and TRBJ2-5, with 7 positions matching TRBD2. The J call may be faulty, since TRBJ2-7 better matches the DNA end. The germline CDR1 and CDR2 sequences are SGHRS and YFSETQ. The CDR3 length is 15 residues. CDR3 amino acids: CASSWEGREKYEQYF. DNA for the CDR3: TGCGCCAGCAGCTGGGAAGGGCGGGAGAAGTACGAGCAGTACTTC.

About this clonotype: This sequence may be a read error, since a much larger clone differs from it by one base. For the CDR3, the DNA is TGTGCCACCAGTGATGTCGGGAGGGCCCTTTACGAGCAGTACTTC. It translates to CATSDVGRALYEQYF. This chain joins TRBV24-1 and TRBJ2-5; 8 nucleotides match TRBD2. The J call may be incorrect, as the DNA end agrees better with TRBJ2-7. Germline CDR1 KGHDR, CDR2 SFDVKD. The CDR3 loop spans 15 amino acids.